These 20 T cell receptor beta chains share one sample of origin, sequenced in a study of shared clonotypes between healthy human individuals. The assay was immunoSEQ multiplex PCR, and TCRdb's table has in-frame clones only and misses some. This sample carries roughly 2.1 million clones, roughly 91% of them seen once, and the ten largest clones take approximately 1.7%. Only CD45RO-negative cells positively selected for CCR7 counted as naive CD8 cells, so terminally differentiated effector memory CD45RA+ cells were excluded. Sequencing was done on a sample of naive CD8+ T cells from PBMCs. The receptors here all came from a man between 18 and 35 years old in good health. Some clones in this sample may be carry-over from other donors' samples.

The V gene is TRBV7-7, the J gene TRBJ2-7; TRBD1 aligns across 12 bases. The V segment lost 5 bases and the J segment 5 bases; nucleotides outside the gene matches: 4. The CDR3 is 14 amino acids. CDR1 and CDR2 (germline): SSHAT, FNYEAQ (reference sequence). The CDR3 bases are TGTGCCAGCAGCCCGGGACAGGGGGCACACGAGCAGTACTTC. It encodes CASSPGQGAHEQYF.

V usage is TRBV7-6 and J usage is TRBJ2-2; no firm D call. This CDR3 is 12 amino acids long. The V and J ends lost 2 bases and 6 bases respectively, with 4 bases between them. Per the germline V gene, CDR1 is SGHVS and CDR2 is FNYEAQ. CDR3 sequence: CASSLTSGELFF. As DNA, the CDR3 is TGTGCCAGCAGCTTAACGTCCGGGGAGCTGTTTTTT. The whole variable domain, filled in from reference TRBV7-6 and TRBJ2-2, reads GAGVSQSPRYKVTKRGQDVALRCDPISGHVSLYWYRQALGQGPEFLTYFNYEAQQDKSGLPNDRFSAERPEGSISTLTIQRTEQRDSAMYRCASSLTSGELFFGEGSRLTVL.

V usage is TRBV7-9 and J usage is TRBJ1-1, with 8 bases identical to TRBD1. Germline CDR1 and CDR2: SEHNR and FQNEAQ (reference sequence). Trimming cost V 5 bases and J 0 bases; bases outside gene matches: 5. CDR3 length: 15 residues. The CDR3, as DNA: TGTGCCAGCAGCGGGAGACAGGGGTTGAACACTGAAGCTTTCTTT. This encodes CASSGRQGLNTEAFF. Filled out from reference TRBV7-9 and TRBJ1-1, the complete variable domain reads DTGVSQNPRHKITKRGQNVTFRCDPISEHNRLYWYRQTLGQGPEFLTYFQNEAQLEKSRLLSDRFSAERPKGSFSTLEIQRTEQGDSAMYLCASSGRQGLNTEAFFGQGTRLTVV.

In nucleotides, the CDR3 is TGTGCCAGCAGCTTAGAGGCTGATTCCTACGAGCAGTACTTC. As protein: CASSLEADSYEQYF. This chain connects TRBV13 to TRBJ2-7; D remains unclear. Germline loops: CDR1 PRHDT, CDR2 FYEKMQ (reference sequence). There are 14 residues in the CDR3. V dropped 1 base and J dropped 1 base, with 8 bases sitting between them.

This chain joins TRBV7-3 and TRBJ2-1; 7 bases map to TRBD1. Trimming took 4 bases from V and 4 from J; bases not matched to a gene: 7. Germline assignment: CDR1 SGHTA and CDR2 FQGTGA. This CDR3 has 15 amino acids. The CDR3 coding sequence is TGTGCCAGCAGCTCTCACCGGGACAGTTACAATGAGCAGTTCTTC. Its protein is CASSSHRDSYNEQFF.

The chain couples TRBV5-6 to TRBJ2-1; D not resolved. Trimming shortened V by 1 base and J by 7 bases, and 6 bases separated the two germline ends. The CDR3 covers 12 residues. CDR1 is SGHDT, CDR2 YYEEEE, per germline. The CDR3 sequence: CASSLFPNEQFF. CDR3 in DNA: TGTGCCAGCAGCTTGTTTCCAAATGAGCAGTTCTTC.

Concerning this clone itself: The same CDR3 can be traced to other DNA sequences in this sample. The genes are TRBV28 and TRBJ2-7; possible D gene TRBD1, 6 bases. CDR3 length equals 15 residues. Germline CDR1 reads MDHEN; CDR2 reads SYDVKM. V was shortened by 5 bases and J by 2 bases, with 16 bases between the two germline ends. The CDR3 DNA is TGTGCCAGCAGTCCGACAGGAACCCCCCCCTACGAGCAGTACTTC. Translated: CASSPTGTPPYEQYF.

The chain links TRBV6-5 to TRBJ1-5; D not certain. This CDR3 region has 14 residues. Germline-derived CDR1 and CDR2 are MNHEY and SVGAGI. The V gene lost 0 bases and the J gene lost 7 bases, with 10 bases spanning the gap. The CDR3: CASSYSLGAQPQHF. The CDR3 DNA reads TGTGCCAGCAGTTACTCCCTCGGTGCGCAGCCCCAGCATTTT.

CDR3 nucleotides: TGTGCCAGCAGTTTATCGGGGGCTAGCGGGAACTACGAGCAGTACTTC. Protein product: CASSLSGASGNYEQYF. V usage is TRBV27 and J usage is TRBJ2-7; 9 bases align to TRBD2. Looked up from germline, CDR1 is MNHEY and CDR2 is SMNVEV (reference sequence). The CDR3 spans 16 residues. The junction had 6 bases not matched to a gene; V was cut back by 0 bases and J by 3 bases.

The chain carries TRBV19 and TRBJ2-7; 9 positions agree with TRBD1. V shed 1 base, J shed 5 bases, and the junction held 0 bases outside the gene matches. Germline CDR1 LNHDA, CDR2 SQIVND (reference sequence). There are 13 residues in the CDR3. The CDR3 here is CASSIGDRDEQYF. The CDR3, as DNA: TGTGCCAGTAGTATAGGGGACAGGGACGAGCAGTACTTC.

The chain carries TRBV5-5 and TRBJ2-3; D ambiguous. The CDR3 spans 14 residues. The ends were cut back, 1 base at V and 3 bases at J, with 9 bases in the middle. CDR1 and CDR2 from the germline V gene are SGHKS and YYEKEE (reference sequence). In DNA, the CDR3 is TGTGCCAGCAGCTTGAACGAGGTAACAGATACGCAGTATTTT. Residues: CASSLNEVTDTQYF.

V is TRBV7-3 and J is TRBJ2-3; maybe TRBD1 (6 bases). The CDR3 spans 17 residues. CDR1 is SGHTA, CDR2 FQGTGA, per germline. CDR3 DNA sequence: TGTGCAGGGGGACCGGCGGGCAGCCCCGTTAGGGCAGATACGCAGTATTTT. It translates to CAGGPAGSPVRADTQYF.

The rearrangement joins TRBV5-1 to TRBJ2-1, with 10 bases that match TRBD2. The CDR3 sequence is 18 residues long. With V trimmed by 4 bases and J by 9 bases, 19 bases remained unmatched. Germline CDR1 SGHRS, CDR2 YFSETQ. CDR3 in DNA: TGCGCCAGCAGCCTTCAGGGGGGAGGGACTAGCGAATATCGTGAGCAGTTCTTC. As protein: CASSLQGGGTSEYREQFF.

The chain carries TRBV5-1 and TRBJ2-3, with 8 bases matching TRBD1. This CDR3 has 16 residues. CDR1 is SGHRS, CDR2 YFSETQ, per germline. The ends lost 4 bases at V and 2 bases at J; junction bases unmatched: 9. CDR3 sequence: CASSGLGTGPTDTQYF. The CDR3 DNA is TGCGCCAGCAGCGGCCTCGGGACAGGACCCACAGATACGCAGTATTTT.

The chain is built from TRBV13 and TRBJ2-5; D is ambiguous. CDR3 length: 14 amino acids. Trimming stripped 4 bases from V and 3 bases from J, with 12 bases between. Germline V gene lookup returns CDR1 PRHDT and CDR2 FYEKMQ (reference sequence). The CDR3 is CASSSWTEEETQYF. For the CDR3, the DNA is TGTGCCAGCAGCTCTTGGACGGAAGAAGAGACCCAGTACTTC.

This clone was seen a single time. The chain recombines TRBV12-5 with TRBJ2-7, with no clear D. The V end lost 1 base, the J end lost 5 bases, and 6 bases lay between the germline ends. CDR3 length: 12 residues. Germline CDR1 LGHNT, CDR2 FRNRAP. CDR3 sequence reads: CASGLEKNEQYF. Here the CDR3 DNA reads TGTGCTAGTGGTTTGGAAAAAAACGAGCAGTACTTC.

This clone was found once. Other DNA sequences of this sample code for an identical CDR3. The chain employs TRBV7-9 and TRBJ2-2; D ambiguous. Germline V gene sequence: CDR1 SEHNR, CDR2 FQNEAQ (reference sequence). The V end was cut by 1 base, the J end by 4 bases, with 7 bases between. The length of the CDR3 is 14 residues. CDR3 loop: CASSLEVSTGELFF. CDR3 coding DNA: TGTGCCAGCAGCTTAGAAGTCTCCACCGGGGAGCTGTTTTTT. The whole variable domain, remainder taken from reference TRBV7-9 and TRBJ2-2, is DTGVSQNPRHKITKRGQNVTFRCDPISEHNRLYWYRQTLGQGPEFLTYFQNEAQLEKSRLLSDRFSAERPKGSFSTLEIQRTEQGDSAMYLCASSLEVSTGELFFGEGSRLTVL.

The CDR3 DNA follows: TGTGCCAGCAGCCACGGGACTATCGGGGAGCAGTACTTC. Its translation is CASSHGTIGEQYF. V gene TRBV11-2 combines with J gene TRBJ2-7; 7 bases fit TRBD2. The CDR3 extends over 13 amino acids. The V gene end was trimmed by 5 bases and the J gene end by 7 bases; junction bases not matched to a gene: 8. Germline lookup yields CDR1 SGHAT and CDR2 FQNNGV.

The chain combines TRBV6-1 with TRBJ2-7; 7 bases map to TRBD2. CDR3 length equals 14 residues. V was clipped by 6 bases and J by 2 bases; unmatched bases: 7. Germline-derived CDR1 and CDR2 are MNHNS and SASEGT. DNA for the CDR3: TGTGCCAGCAGGAAGACTAGCTGGGCCTACGAGCAGTACTTC. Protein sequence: CASRKTSWAYEQYF.

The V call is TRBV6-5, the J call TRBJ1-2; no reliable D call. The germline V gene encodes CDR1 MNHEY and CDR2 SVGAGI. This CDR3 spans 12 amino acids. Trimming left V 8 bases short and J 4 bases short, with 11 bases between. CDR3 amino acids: CASSGGSYGYTF. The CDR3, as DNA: TGTGCCAGCTCCGGCGGCAGCTATGGCTACACCTTC.